Described below is a single TCR beta chain sequence and its context. The data originate from a study of control samples from healthy donors and cancer patients. The V and J ends lost 3 bases and 0 bases respectively, with 12 bases between them. The germline CDR1 and CDR2 sequences are MNHNS and SASEGT. The CDR3 runs 15 residues. TCRdb keeps only in-frame clones here, not all; method: immunoSEQ multiplex PCR. The table has over 50,000 clones, about 96% seen once. The chain is built from TRBV6-1 and TRBJ2-7, with a possible D match to TRBD1 (5 bases). This TCR was recovered from a woman aged 18-29 years in good health. The material sequenced was blood. The CDR3 DNA reads TGTGCCAGCAGTGAGGCCCTGACAGTCTCCTACGAGCAGTACTTC. Its protein is CASSEALTVSYEQYF.